Detailed here is one T cell receptor (beta chain). Its antigen is unknown. This sample is part of a study of cytomegalovirus exposure and HLA in healthy donors. PCR used 60 Vbeta primers and 13 Jbeta primers. Generated by immunoSEQ multiplex PCR, the TCRdb table keeps only in-frame clones and is missing some. The data hold around 220,000 clones, with more than 60% observed a single time. Study-wide results and limits: A further, later analysis showed that HLA-associated TCR beta chains (compared with equally common others) were more clonally expanded.

The sample consisted of PBMCs. This TCR derives from a woman aged 25 to 39 in good health and CMV-seronegative.

The CDR3 DNA reads TGTGCCAGCGGACAGGGGTGGGATGAAAAACTGTTTTTT. Translation: CASGQGWDEKLFF. The chain carries TRBV27 and TRBJ1-4, with TRBD1 identical over 9 bases. CDR3 size: 13 residues. The germline V gene encodes CDR1 MNHEY and CDR2 SMNVEV (reference sequence). Unmatched junction bases numbered 4, after V lost 8 bases and J lost 6 bases.